The 15 T cell receptor beta chains below all came from one sample that was sequenced in a study of blood T cells in healthy people across ages. A second PCR, run for roughly 7 to 11 cycles, used a sample-barcoded 5' primer plus a J-beta primer mix. TCRdb reprocessed the 5' RACE reads via MiXCR and lists one record per CDR3 protein. The sample shows 1.5 million to 1.9 million distinct CDR3 sequences, 35% to 45% of them seen only once. Source material: blood. Source of these receptors: a woman aged 18 to 35 in good health.

The chain couples TRBV6-2 or TRBV6-3 to TRBJ2-6; no firm D call. Trimming shortened V by 2 bases and J by 0 bases, and 8 bases separated the two germline ends. The CDR3 consists of 16 residues. Germline V gene sequence: CDR1 MNHEY, CDR2 SVGEGT. In DNA form, the CDR3 reads TGTGCCAGCAGTTACCCCATAAACTCTGGGGCCAACGTCCTGACTTTC. Protein sequence: CASSYPINSGANVLTF.

J is TRBJ2-7 and V is TRBV6-2 or TRBV6-3; D tentatively reads TRBD1 or TRBD2 (5 bases each). Germline CDR1 and CDR2: MNHEY and SVGEGT. The CDR3 runs to 14 residues. Between the trimmed V and J ends, which lost 5 bases and 0 bases, there was a span of 11 bases. DNA for the CDR3: TGTGCCAGCAGTAAAGGGGACCCCTCCTACGAGCAGTACTTC. This encodes CASSKGDPSYEQYF.

This sequence joins TRBV6-6 and TRBJ2-6, with D possibly TRBD2 on 6 matching bases. CDR3 size: 15 residues. Germline-derived CDR1 and CDR2 are MNHNY and SVGAGI (reference sequence). The V end was cut by 7 bases, the J end by 2 bases, with 12 bases between. CDR3 loop: CASKGRKAGANVLTF. Written as DNA, the CDR3 is TGTGCCAGCAAAGGGAGGAAGGCTGGGGCCAACGTCCTGACTTTC.

The J gene is TRBJ2-3, the V gene TRBV2, with TRBD1 matching 8 bases. The germline V gene has CDR1 SNHLY and CDR2 FYNNEI. The CDR3 totals 15 residues. V trimming: 3 bases; J trimming: 1 base; junction bases outside the gene matches: 3. CDR3 region: CASSDQGAGTDTQYF. DNA of the CDR3: TGTGCCAGCAGTGATCAGGGGGCAGGCACAGATACGCAGTATTTT. Supplemented by reference TRBV2 and TRBJ2-3, the full variable domain reads EPEVTQTPSHQVTQMGQEVILRCVPISNHLYFYWYRQILGQKVEFLVSFYNNEISEKSEIFDDQFSVERPDGSNFTLKIRSTKLEDSAMYFCASSDQGAGTDTQYFGPGTRLTVL.

This chain uses TRBV7-6 with TRBJ2-5; tentative D call: TRBD2 (5 bases). This CDR3 contains 15 residues. From germline, CDR1 is SGHVS and CDR2 FNYEAQ. Trimming took 1 base from V and 2 from J, leaving 11 bases between them. CDR3 DNA sequence: TGTGCCAGCAGCTTAGGGGAGCTACGACAAGAGACCCAGTACTTC. Translated: CASSLGELRQETQYF.

V gene TRBV6-2 or TRBV6-3 combines with J gene TRBJ1-1, with TRBD1 as a possible D gene (5 bases). There are 14 residues in the CDR3. CDR1 and CDR2 (germline): MNHEY, SVGEGT. Between the trimmed V and J ends, which lost 5 bases and 4 bases, there was a span of 14 bases. DNA for the CDR3: TGTGCCAGCAGTGCCTCGGGACGTCGCACTGAAGCTTTCTTT. Its protein is CASSASGRRTEAFF.

CDR3 in amino acids: CASRGRYSNYGYTF. Written as DNA, the CDR3 is TGTGCCAGCAGGGGTAGATATTCCAACTATGGCTACACCTTC. The chain couples TRBV2 to TRBJ1-2; D is uncertain. There are 14 residues in the CDR3. V was pared by 6 bases and J by 2 bases, with 13 bases between. Germline-derived CDR1 and CDR2 are SNHLY and FYNNEI.

The V gene is TRBV12-3 or TRBV12-4, the J gene TRBJ2-2, with 8 bases identical to TRBD1. V gave up 5 bases and J gave up 6 bases; unmatched junction bases: 2. The CDR3 is 13 amino acids. In nucleotides, the CDR3 is TGTGCCAGCAGTCGACAGGGGCCCGGGGAGCTGTTTTTT. Its translation is CASSRQGPGELFF.

CDR3 amino acids: CTGPREPFGEQFF. The CDR3 DNA reads TGCACTGGGCCCCGGGAGCCCTTTGGTGAGCAGTTCTTC. V gene TRBV20-1 combines with J gene TRBJ2-1; a weak D match, TRBD2 (6 bases). The CDR3 runs 13 residues. Looked up from germline, CDR1 is DFQATT and CDR2 is SNEGSKA (reference sequence).

Concerning this clonotype itself: A much larger clone differs from this one at a single base, so this may be a read error. The gene calls are TRBV7-2 and TRBJ2-4; tentatively, D is TRBD1 (6 bases). This CDR3 has 17 amino acids. Trimming took off 1 base at V and 13 bases at J, with 26 bases between the two ends. Germline lookup yields CDR1 SGHTA and CDR2 FQGNSA. The CDR3 DNA sequence: TGTGCCAGCAGCTTAGTGGCCACAGGGTCTAGAGACAATGAGCAGTACTTC. Its translation: CASSLVATGSRDNEQYF.

This clonotype showed up many times. The chain combines TRBV6-5 with TRBJ1-2, with a weak D call TRBD1 (6 bases). This CDR3 contains 15 residues. The germline V gene encodes CDR1 MNHEY and CDR2 SVGAGI. V was cut by 6 bases and J by 3 bases, with 17 bases left in between. The CDR3 DNA is TGTGCCAGCAGCCAGACAGGAAAACGGGACTATGGCTACACCTTC. This encodes CASSQTGKRDYGYTF.

The genes are TRBV2 and TRBJ2-3, with TRBD1 identical over 7 bases. Germline assignment: CDR1 SNHLY and CDR2 FYNNEI. J gave up 6 bases and V 7 bases, and 10 bases lay outside the gene matches. The CDR3 is made up of 14 amino acids. The CDR3 DNA sequence: TGTGCCAGCAAGCCGGGACAGCATACCGATACGCAGTATTTT. It codes for CASKPGQHTDTQYF. The entire variable domain, with the rest obtained from reference TRBV2 and TRBJ2-3, is as follows: EPEVTQTPSHQVTQMGQEVILRCVPISNHLYFYWYRQILGQKVEFLVSFYNNEISEKSEIFDDQFSVERPDGSNFTLKIRSTKLEDSAMYFCASKPGQHTDTQYFGPGTRLTVL.

The chain couples TRBV20-1 to TRBJ2-1; no firm D call. Germline V CDR1 and CDR2: DFQATT, SNEGSKA (reference sequence). V lost 8 bases to trimming and J lost 3 bases, with 5 bases between them. The CDR3 sequence is 10 residues long. The CDR3 DNA follows: TGCAGTCCCATCTACAATGAGCAGTTCTTC. It specifies CSPIYNEQFF.

J is TRBJ1-2 and V is TRBV7-9; 9 bases map to TRBD1. V trimming: 3 bases; J trimming: 0 bases; junction bases outside the gene matches: 8. The germline V gene has CDR1 SEHNR and CDR2 FQNEAQ (reference sequence). The CDR3 is made up of 17 amino acids. For the CDR3, the DNA is TGTGCCAGCAGCTTTATGGGACAGGGTCTAGCTAACTATGGCTACACCTTC. It yields the protein CASSFMGQGLANYGYTF.

This chain uses TRBV20-1 with TRBJ2-1, with unresolved D. The V end lost 6 bases, the J end lost 7 bases, and 7 bases lay between the germline ends. This CDR3 comprises 10 residues. Germline V gene sequence: CDR1 DFQATT, CDR2 SNEGSKA (reference sequence). The CDR3 here is CSAERNEQFF. The CDR3 nucleotides are TGCAGTGCCGAGAGAAATGAGCAGTTCTTC.